A single T cell receptor beta chain is shown here with its context. CDR3 length equals 15 residues. Trimming removed 5 bases from V and 6 bases from J, with 16 bases in between. Germline lookup yields CDR1 MNHEY and CDR2 SVGEGT. Produced via immunoSEQ multiplex PCR; TCRdb's table is partial and in-frame only. The table lists around 620,000 clones, 70% to 90% of them singletons. The sample comes from a study of blood T cell repertoires in COVID-19. Sample: peripheral blood. The clonotype comes from a woman between 18 and 29 years old with acute or convalescent COVID-19. The V gene is TRBV6-2 or TRBV6-3, the J gene TRBJ1-4, with D unresolved. CDR3 nucleotides: TGTGCCAGCAGTCCCCTCCGGACTCGAGATGAAAAACTGTTTTTT. This translates into CASSPLRTRDEKLFF.